These 24 T cell receptor beta chains came from one sample sequenced in a study of T cell responses to AZD1222 COVID-19 vaccine. Only in-frame clones appear in the TCRdb table, and some are missing; sequencing was by immunoSEQ multiplex PCR. Of 150,000 or so clones detected, 85% to 95% appear once; the ten largest clones hold around 2.5%. Here the sequenced sample was peripheral blood, taken on day 0 of AZD1222 vaccination. These receptors were obtained from an adult in good health.

The rearrangement joins TRBV27 to TRBJ2-7; 8 nucleotides match TRBD1. Per germline, CDR1 MNHEY and CDR2 SMNVEV (reference sequence). CDR3 length: 14 residues. With 8 bases clipped from V and 0 bases from J, the junction kept 6 bases outside the gene matches. The CDR3: CASARTGLSYEQYF. The CDR3 DNA reads TGTGCCAGCGCCCGGACAGGGCTCTCCTACGAGCAGTACTTC.

The rearrangement links TRBV3-1 (or the pseudogene TRBV3-2) to TRBJ2-2, with D possibly being TRBD2 (6 bases). Trimming cost V 4 bases and J 5 bases, with 11 bases left between them. Germline loops: CDR1 LGHDT, CDR2 YNNKEL (reference sequence). This CDR3 spans 14 amino acids. CDR3 nucleotide sequence: TGTGCCAGCAGCCTTCACGGAGGGACCGGGGAGCTGTTTTTT. Translating gives CASSLHGGTGELFF.

This clone was counted once. The chain combines TRBV3-1 (or the pseudogene TRBV3-2) with TRBJ1-1; D is unresolved. Trimming took off 4 bases at V and 5 bases at J, with 5 bases between the two ends. Germline V gene data show CDR1 as LGHDT and CDR2 as YNNKEL (reference sequence). CDR3 length: 11 amino acids. CDR3 DNA: TGTGCCAGCAGCCGCGGGACTGAAGCTTTCTTT. This encodes CASSRGTEAFF.

The chain links TRBV25-1 to TRBJ2-1, with 7 bases aligning to TRBD2. The CDR3 is 16 amino acids. CDR1 MGHDK and CDR2 SYGVNS come from the germline V gene. Trimming removed 2 bases from V and 5 bases from J; junction bases left unmatched: 9. The CDR3 DNA sequence: TGTGCCAGCAGTGAAGTCGGTCTGGGGGGGGACAATGAGCAGTTCTTC. Translated, it gives CASSEVGLGGDNEQFF.

V gene TRBV6-2 or TRBV6-3 combines with J gene TRBJ1-5; D is unclear. In germline, CDR1 is MNHEY, CDR2 SVGEGT. CDR3 length: 14 residues. With 2 bases removed from V and 2 bases from J, the gap between germline ends came to 7 bases. Written as DNA, the CDR3 is TGTGCCAGCAGTTACACCGGGGGCAATCAGCCCCAGCATTTT. It translates to CASSYTGGNQPQHF.

The chain combines TRBV29-1 with TRBJ2-7; TRBD1 matches 11 bases. This CDR3 contains 17 residues. Unmatched junction bases numbered 8, after V lost 1 base and J lost 0 bases. Germline CDR1 reads SQVTM; CDR2 reads ANQGSEA. As DNA, the CDR3 is TGCAGCGTTGAAGGTCGCCGTGGGACAGGGGGCTCCTACGAGCAGTACTTC. This translates into CSVEGRRGTGGSYEQYF.

The chain joins TRBV15 to TRBJ1-2, with unresolved D. V lost 2 bases and J lost 6, with 13 bases in between. In germline, CDR1 is LNHNV, CDR2 YYDKDF (reference sequence). CDR3 size: 14 residues. The CDR3 nucleotides are TGTGCCACCAGCAGACTAGGGCCCGAAGATGGCTACACCTTC. Protein: CATSRLGPEDGYTF.

J is TRBJ2-7 and V is TRBV5-1; 10 bases match TRBD2. This CDR3 contains 15 residues. V lost 2 bases, J lost 6 bases, and 8 bases stayed unmatched. Germline V lookup: CDR1 SGHRS, CDR2 YFSETQ. The CDR3 spells CASSFGSGGPLEQYF. DNA of the CDR3: TGCGCCAGCAGCTTTGGTAGCGGGGGGCCCCTCGAGCAGTACTTC.

This chain links TRBV5-5 with TRBJ2-3; possible D gene TRBD2, 6 bases. Trimming left V 4 bases short and J 1 base short, with 13 bases between. Germline V gives CDR1 SGHKS, CDR2 YYEKEE (reference sequence). The CDR3 is made up of 15 amino acids. CDR3 amino acids: CASSPGLGGTDTQYF. DNA of the CDR3: TGTGCCAGCAGCCCGGGACTTGGGGGCACAGATACGCAGTATTTT.

The chain combines TRBV2 with TRBJ1-2, with D possibly matching TRBD1 (6 bases). The CDR3 has 13 amino acids. Per germline, CDR1 SNHLY and CDR2 FYNNEI. The germline V and J ends were trimmed by 6 bases and 7 bases, with 15 bases remaining between them. CDR3 in amino acids: CASRRQVGAGYTF. As DNA, the CDR3 is TGTGCCAGCAGGAGACAGGTGGGAGCTGGCTACACCTTC.

This rearrangement joins TRBV7-3 to TRBJ2-7; 10 bases agree with TRBD1. This CDR3 has 13 amino acids. The germline gives CDR1 SGHTA, CDR2 FQGTGA. Germline trimming cut 3 bases from V and 7 bases from J; bases unmatched to any gene: 3. The CDR3 reads CASSLGQGREQYF. The CDR3 DNA follows: TGTGCCAGCAGCTTGGGACAGGGGAGGGAGCAGTACTTC.

The CDR3 DNA reads as TGTGCCAGCAGCCAAGCGGTTGGCCTAGCGGGAGTTTACGAGCAGTACTTC. Residues: CASSQAVGLAGVYEQYF. V and J are TRBV14 and TRBJ2-7, with 10 positions matching TRBD2. The CDR3 extends over 17 amino acids. After removal of 1 base from V and 4 bases from J, the junction contained 10 bases not matched to a gene. The V gene's germline CDR1 is SGHDN and CDR2 FVKESK.

The CDR3 DNA is TGTGCCAGTAGTCCCCCGGCAGGGCGGAACACTGAAGCTTTCTTT. The encoded protein is CASSPPAGRNTEAFF. The chain joins TRBV19 to TRBJ1-1; tentatively, D is TRBD1 (5 bases). CDR3 length: 15 amino acids. V gave up 5 bases and J gave up 1 base, with 14 bases separating them. Looked up from germline, CDR1 is LNHDA and CDR2 is SQIVND (reference sequence).

The CDR3 DNA sequence: TGTGCCGCCGGGAGGGAAGCTGGGGCCAACGTCCTGACTTTC. Translation: CAAGREAGANVLTF. The V and J genes are TRBV6-5 and TRBJ2-6; TRBD2 matches 8 bases. Losses at the gene ends were 11 bases for V and 2 bases for J; bases not matched to a gene: 5. The CDR3 is made up of 14 amino acids. Germline V gives CDR1 MNHEY, CDR2 SVGAGI.

The V gene is TRBV5-1, the J gene TRBJ1-2, with D perhaps matching TRBD1 (6 bases). The V end lost 3 bases, the J end lost 3 bases, and 9 bases lay between the germline ends. The V gene's germline CDR1 is SGHRS and CDR2 YFSETQ. The CDR3 has 13 amino acids. The CDR3 sequence: CASSSQGYYGYTF. The CDR3 DNA reads as TGCGCCAGCAGCTCCCAGGGGTACTATGGCTACACCTTC.

The CDR3 reads CSAGDEQYF. The CDR3 bases are TGCAGTGCAGGGGACGAGCAGTACTTC. The chain joins TRBV20-1 to TRBJ2-7, with D possibly being TRBD1 (5 bases). The V end was cut by 6 bases, the J end by 5 bases, with 5 bases between. The CDR3 covers 9 residues. The germline CDR1 and CDR2 sequences are DFQATT and SNEGSKA (reference sequence).

This clone was picked up a small number of times. This sequence joins TRBV7-9 and TRBJ1-1; tentatively, D is TRBD1 (6 bases). The CDR3 length is 14 residues. V was trimmed by 5 bases and J by 7 bases, leaving 17 bases between them. In germline, CDR1 is SEHNR, CDR2 FQNEAQ (reference sequence). DNA of the CDR3: TGTGCCAGCAGCCACAGGGTAGGGGCGCTTGAAGCTTTCTTT. Translating it yields CASSHRVGALEAFF.

The chain joins TRBV4-1 to TRBJ2-3, with 9 bases identical to TRBD2. There are 15 residues in the CDR3. The ends lost 4 bases at V and 4 bases at J; junction bases unmatched: 6. CDR1 and CDR2 from the germline V gene are MGHRA and YSYEKL. Here the CDR3 reads CASSLRASGADTQYF. For the CDR3, the DNA is TGCGCCAGCAGCCTACGGGCTAGCGGGGCAGATACGCAGTATTTT.

This clone was seen once. The V call is TRBV28, the J call TRBJ2-7; 7 nucleotides agree with TRBD1. The junction had 5 bases not matched to a gene; V was cut back by 6 bases and J by 0 bases. CDR3 length equals 14 residues. CDR1 MDHEN and CDR2 SYDVKM come from the germline V gene. The CDR3 is CASSLAGGSYEQYF. The CDR3 DNA sequence: TGTGCCAGCAGCCTAGCAGGGGGCTCCTACGAGCAGTACTTC. The full variable domain, with the rest looked up from reference TRBV28 and TRBJ2-7, is DVKVTQSSRYLVKRTGEKVFLECVQDMDHENMFWYRQDPGLGLRLIYFSYDVKMKEKGDIPEGYSVSREKKERFSLILESASTNQTSMYLCASSLAGGSYEQYFGPGTRLTVT.

The rearrangement joins TRBV12-3 or TRBV12-4 to TRBJ1-6, with D hard to call. V was cut by 6 bases and J by 5 bases, with 5 bases left in between. The CDR3 contains 12 residues. The CDR3 loop reads CASSENNSPLHF. The CDR3 DNA follows: TGTGCCAGCAGCGAAAATAATTCACCCCTCCACTTT.

The V and J genes are TRBV5-4 and TRBJ2-2, with D maybe TRBD2 (5 bases). The CDR3 spans 15 residues. V was clipped by 0 bases and J by 0 bases, with 6 bases between them. CDR1 and CDR2 from the germline V gene are SGHNT and YYREEE (reference sequence). The CDR3 spells CASSLAGTNTGELFF. In nucleotides, the CDR3 is TGTGCCAGCAGCTTGGCCGGGACGAACACCGGGGAGCTGTTTTTT.

This chain connects TRBV5-1 to TRBJ2-7, with TRBD2 matching 10 bases. Per germline, CDR1 SGHRS and CDR2 YFSETQ. V lost 1 base, J lost 5 bases, and 6 bases stayed unmatched. The CDR3 contains 15 residues. CDR3 sequence (DNA): TGCGCCAGCAGCTTGAAGCGGGAGGGCCTAAACGAGCAGTACTTC. Protein product: CASSLKREGLNEQYF.

The chain couples TRBV3-1 (or the pseudogene TRBV3-2) to TRBJ1-1; a weak D match, TRBD1 (6 bases). Looked up from germline, CDR1 is LGHDT and CDR2 is YNNKEL (reference sequence). This CDR3 has 14 amino acids. V was clipped by 1 base and J by 3 bases, with 9 bases between them. CDR3 nucleotide sequence: TGTGCCAGCAGCCAAGCGGACAGTTACACTGAAGCTTTCTTT. Its protein is CASSQADSYTEAFF.

V usage is TRBV11-2 and J usage is TRBJ1-2; 7 positions agree with TRBD1. CDR3 length: 15 residues. The junction had 7 bases not matched to a gene; V was cut back by 5 bases and J by 1 base. Germline CDR1 and CDR2: SGHAT and FQNNGV. As DNA, the CDR3 is TGTGCCAGCAGCCCCGGGACAGCGAATAACTATGGCTACACCTTC. Its protein is CASSPGTANNYGYTF. Based on the CDR3 plus reference TRBV11-2 and TRBJ1-2, the full variable domain is EAGVAQSPRYKIIEKRQSVAFWCNPISGHATLYWYQQILGQGPKLLIQFQNNGVVDDSQLPKDRFSAERLKGVDSTLKIQPAKLEDSAVYLCASSPGTANNYGYTFGSGTRLTVV.